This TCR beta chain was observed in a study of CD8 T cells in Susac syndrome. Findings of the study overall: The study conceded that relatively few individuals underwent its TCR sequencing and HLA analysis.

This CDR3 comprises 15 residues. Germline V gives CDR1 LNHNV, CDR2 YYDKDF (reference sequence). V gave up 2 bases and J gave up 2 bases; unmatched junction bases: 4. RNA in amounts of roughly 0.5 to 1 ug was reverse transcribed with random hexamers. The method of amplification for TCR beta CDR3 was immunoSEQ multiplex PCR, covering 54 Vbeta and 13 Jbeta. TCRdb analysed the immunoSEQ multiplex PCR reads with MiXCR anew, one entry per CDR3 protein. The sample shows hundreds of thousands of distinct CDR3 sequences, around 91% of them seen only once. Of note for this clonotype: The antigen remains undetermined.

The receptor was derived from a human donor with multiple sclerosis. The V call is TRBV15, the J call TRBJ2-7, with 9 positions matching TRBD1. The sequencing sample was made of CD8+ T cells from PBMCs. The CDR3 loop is CATSRPGQGTYEQYF. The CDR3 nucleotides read TGTGCCACCAGCAGACCAGGACAGGGGACCTACGAGCAGTACTTC.